This TCR beta chain emerged from a study of T cell responses to AZD1222 COVID-19 vaccine. Study in general: Second-dose schedules of about 4 or about 12 weeks were combined.

Broader study findings: Within unmutated variant regions lay the reported targets of nearly half of spike-specific TCRs. Vaccine-associated CD4 TCRs spanned spike, dominant at 160-218 and 743-854.

TCRdb's table, derived via immunoSEQ multiplex PCR, lists solely in-frame clones and lacks some. The sample records about 150,000 clones, approximately 90% being singletons. Regarding this clone: Its specificity is not known.

CDR3 length equals 15 residues. Germline V gene sequence: CDR1 SNHLY, CDR2 FYNNEI. The germline V and J ends were trimmed by 0 bases and 7 bases, with 13 bases remaining between them. The clonotype comes from an adult in good health. The sample in question was peripheral blood, obtained on day 0 of AZD1222 vaccination. The chain is built from TRBV2 and TRBJ2-1; tentatively, D is TRBD2 (5 bases). The CDR3 loop is CASSEAGVVTNEQFF. The DNA for the CDR3 is TGTGCCAGCAGTGAAGCGGGAGTAGTAACGAATGAGCAGTTCTTC.